This entry lists 6 T cell receptor beta chains sequenced from one sample in a study of T cells after yellow fever vaccination. TCRdb reprocessed the 5' RACE reads with MiXCR, giving one entry per CDR3 protein. The sample has roughly 170,000 distinct CDR3 sequences; approximately 10% are singletons. The material was CD8+ T cells sorted from PBMCs, obtained 45 days after the yellow fever booster vaccination. The origin of the receptors is a man younger than 30 who received the YFV17D yellow fever vaccine.

The genes are TRBV29-1 and TRBJ2-1, with D perhaps TRBD1 (6 bases). Germline loops: CDR1 SQVTM, CDR2 ANQGSEA. CDR3 length: 16 residues. With 1 base removed from V and 0 bases from J, the gap between germline ends came to 13 bases. The CDR3 DNA follows: TGCAGCGTTGAAGGGGGGCAACTGAGCTCCTACAATGAGCAGTTCTTC. It encodes CSVEGGQLSSYNEQFF.

The chain has TRBV4-1 and TRBJ1-4; perhaps TRBD1 as D (6 bases). The CDR3 sequence is 14 residues long. Trimming removed 3 bases at V and 7 bases at J, with 12 bases between. Germline loops: CDR1 MGHRA, CDR2 YSYEKL. The CDR3 bases are TGCGCCAGCAGCCATCGGACAGAAGGTGAAAAACTGTTTTTT. Translation gives CASSHRTEGEKLFF.

In its sample, this clonotype was seen a few times. The chain joins TRBV4-2 to TRBJ2-3; D is perhaps TRBD2 (7 bases). The CDR3 totals 17 residues. Trimming cost V 4 bases and J 3 bases, with 20 bases left between them. Per germline, CDR1 LGHNA and CDR2 YNFKEQ. In DNA, the CDR3 is TGTGCCAGCAGCCCCTGGGGGGGGCAGGGAGTTACAGATACGCAGTATTTT. Translation gives CASSPWGGQGVTDTQYF.

The chain has TRBV28 and TRBJ1-3, with D perhaps matching TRBD1 (6 bases). Trimming took 2 bases from V and 4 from J, leaving 15 bases between them. The CDR3 has 16 amino acids. The V gene's germline CDR1 is MDHEN and CDR2 SYDVKM. CDR3 amino acids: CASSLTPPGEGNTIYF. CDR3 sequence (DNA): TGTGCCAGCAGTTTAACCCCCCCAGGGGAAGGAAACACCATATATTTT.

This clonotype was counted only a few times. The chain uses TRBV5-4 and TRBJ2-5, with 7 positions matching TRBD1. The CDR3 is 13 amino acids. V was pared by 4 bases and J by 4 bases, with 4 bases of the junction left unmatched. Germline lookup yields CDR1 SGHNT and CDR2 YYREEE (reference sequence). The CDR3 is CASSAGGVETQYF. CDR3 bases: TGTGCCAGCAGCGCAGGGGGAGTAGAGACCCAGTACTTC.

This clonotype occurred many times. V and J are TRBV27 and TRBJ1-5; 9 bases are shared with TRBD1. The trim removed 3 bases at V and 4 bases at J, leaving 4 bases unmatched. The germline CDR1 and CDR2 sequences are MNHEY and SMNVEV (reference sequence). CDR3 length: 15 amino acids. CDR3 residues: CASSLTGGRNQPQHF. The CDR3 region has the DNA TGTGCCAGCAGTTTGACAGGGGGACGAAATCAGCCCCAGCATTTT.